The clone carrying this T cell receptor (beta chain) was recorded a few times. The data were obtained in a study of cytomegalovirus exposure and HLA in healthy donors. Primers: 60 Vbeta forward and 13 Jbeta reverse. The protocol was immunoSEQ multiplex PCR, while the TCRdb copy is restricted to in-frame clones and leaves out a portion. The data show 90,000 to 95,000 clones, about 77% seen once. This CDR3 spans 14 amino acids. The germline V and J ends were trimmed by 6 bases and 5 bases, with 14 bases remaining between them. The germline CDR1 and CDR2 sequences are MNHNY and SVGAGI (reference sequence).

The sequenced sample consisted of PBMCs. The rearrangement links TRBV6-6 to TRBJ1-5; possibly TRBD1 for D (6 bases). The sequence was collected from a male donor in good health and CMV-seropositive. The CDR3 nucleotides are TGTGCCAGCAGCTACGGGGGGGCGGATCAGCCCCAGCATTTT. Protein product: CASSYGGADQPQHF.